This T cell receptor (beta chain) comes out of a study of blood T cell repertoires in COVID-19. Whole-study context: From T cells, B-cell-depleted T cells, or PBMCs came the material, which was cDNA or gDNA.

The CDR3 runs to 17 residues. Per germline, CDR1 GTSNPN and CDR2 SVGIG (reference sequence). Losses at the gene ends were 3 bases for V and 5 bases for J; bases not matched to a gene: 16. Sequencing used immunoSEQ multiplex PCR; TCRdb keeps in-frame clones, though not all of them. This table has about 120,000 clones, around 78% appearing once. The sequencing input was peripheral blood. The TCR comes from a man under 40 with acute or convalescent COVID-19. V and J are TRBV30 and TRBJ2-5; TRBD2 aligns across 9 bases. CDR3 in amino acids: CAWSAASGIVVGETQYF. DNA for the CDR3: TGTGCCTGGAGCGCGGCTAGCGGGATAGTAGTAGGGGAGACCCAGTACTTC.